This T cell receptor beta chain was sequenced during a study of T cells in Graves' hyperthyroidism and ophthalmopathy (dated by TCRdb to the late 2010s). Background on the whole study: Peripheral blood samples were taken at initial diagnosis, before any treatment was given. Prospective prediction of ophthalmopathy was tested in an independent validation cohort consisting of 18 to 20 hyperthyroidism patients and some 16 patients who later progressed to ophthalmopathy. According to the paper, TCR Vbeta CDR3 sequencing was carried out on approximately 140 peripheral blood samples, which came from 40 to 45 ophthalmopathy, fewer than 80 hyperthyroidism and approximately 17 progressor patients. Once sampling was done, hyperthyroidism patients were given methimazole at a starting dose of 30 mg daily, whereas ophthalmopathy patients were given high-dose intravenous methylprednisolone. The approximately 100 discovery patients were divided at random into training and test sets in a 7:3 ratio. TCR V-J signatures able to tell the groups apart were searched for in a discovery cohort of about a hundred patients, of whom around 43 had Graves' ophthalmopathy and around 57 had stable Graves' hyperthyroidism. In several Graves' hyperthyroidism patients, the study also compared T-cell repertoires from thyroid tissue with T-cell repertoires from blood.

What the work shows at the level of the full study, not this receptor alone: In validation, the model predicted progression to ophthalmopathy a median of 6.5 months before onset, with 70% to 71% sensitivity and more than 72% specificity. No statistical method was used to fix the sample size in advance, and group allocation was not hidden from the investigators. Ophthalmopathy was separated from stable hyperthyroidism by a 13 V-J signature model, with just over 85% sensitivity and 81% to 82% specificity obtained in cross-validation and 80%/75% obtained in testing. Blood samples also contained most of the expanded thyroid clonotypes (frequency above 0.001), which suggests that blood repertoires may reflect thyroid immune responses.

This clonotype was detected many times. Its antigen is not yet known. Base qualities were left out, and no much larger clone turns up one base away. The TCR beta CDR3 regions were amplified from the RNA transcripts. The first round of RT-PCR for the TCR CDR3 was performed with the HTBI primer set and the Qiagen OneStep RT-PCR kit. A second multiplex PCR round built the libraries, followed by size selection and purification. The libraries were sequenced on an Illumina HiSeq2000 using paired-end 100 bp reads. Under the source paper's analysis protocol: Raw data were processed with SOAPnuke, discarding reads with adapters, uncalled bases, mean Phred below 15, or no exact constant-primer or identifier match. COPE v1.2.5 was used to merge the high-quality paired reads, and each unique nucleotide sequence was defined as a clonotype. MiTCR v1.1 was used to align clonotypes to the IMGT TRBV, TRBD and TRBJ reference segments. Only V-J combinations with frequency above 0.0001, covering 99% to 99.2% of repertoires, were analysed. The TCS score was defined as F50 (clonal expansion) divided by E x V (chaos), with BLOSUM62-based TCRdist calculated between CDR3 peptides within each V-J. Welch's t-statistics and random forest reduced approximately 520 V-J features to under 15, which were used in a naive Bayes classifier (R e1071). TCRdb itself trimmed the public reads at Q25 with fastp, ran MiXCR and retained productive beta chains. Each record represents a unique CDR3 protein, reported with the most common genes and DNA among its rows. TCRdb, not the authors, supplied the V and J calls. In this sample the table shows about 290,000 distinct CDR3 sequences, more than 10% of which occur a single time. The ten largest make up 7% to 8.5% of the sample.

Hyperthyroidism patients were newly diagnosed, with disease duration under 2 months, and aged 18 to 65 years. Any patient with an uncontrolled infection, another autoimmune disease, pregnancy or lactation was excluded. Diagnoses relied on clinical symptoms, serum thyroxine and TRAb, thyroid ultrasound and orbital computed tomography. For progressor patients, blood was drawn at the first diagnosis of hyperthyroidism, before any ophthalmopathy symptoms had appeared. Ficoll-Paque density gradient centrifugation was used to isolate PBMCs from approximately 11 ml of fresh peripheral blood. Progressor patients were first diagnosed with Graves' hyperthyroidism and then developed ophthalmopathy during follow-up. Total RNA was extracted using Trizol reagent, and RNA quality was assessed on an Agilent 2100 Bioanalyzer. The sequenced sample consisted of blood. This receptor was obtained from a young woman with Graves' hyperthyroidism that later progressed to Graves' ophthalmopathy.

The DNA is TGTGCCACCTCCGGTGGGGGATCATCTGGGGCCAACGTCCTGACTTTC. Its protein is CATSGGGSSGANVLTF. Recombination linked TRBV28 to TRBJ2-6; the D gene is possibly TRBD1 or TRBD2, with 5 bases matching each. Inclusive of the bounding cysteine and phenylalanine, the CDR3 is 16 residues long. CDR3 DNA is the only sequence kept; it has 48 bases, read in frame from the first base. A distance of 17 bases separates the germline ends of V and J, which lose 10 bases and 1 base respectively. CDR1 and CDR2, per the germline V gene, are MDHEN and SYDVKM. Reference TRBV28 and TRBJ2-6 proteins supply the regions before and after the CDR3; the full variable domain is: DVKVTQSSRYLVKRTGEKVFLECVQDMDHENMFWYRQDPGLGLRLIYFSYDVKMKEKGDIPEGYSVSREKKERFSLILESASTNQTSMYLCATSGGGSSGANVLTFGAGSRLTVL.